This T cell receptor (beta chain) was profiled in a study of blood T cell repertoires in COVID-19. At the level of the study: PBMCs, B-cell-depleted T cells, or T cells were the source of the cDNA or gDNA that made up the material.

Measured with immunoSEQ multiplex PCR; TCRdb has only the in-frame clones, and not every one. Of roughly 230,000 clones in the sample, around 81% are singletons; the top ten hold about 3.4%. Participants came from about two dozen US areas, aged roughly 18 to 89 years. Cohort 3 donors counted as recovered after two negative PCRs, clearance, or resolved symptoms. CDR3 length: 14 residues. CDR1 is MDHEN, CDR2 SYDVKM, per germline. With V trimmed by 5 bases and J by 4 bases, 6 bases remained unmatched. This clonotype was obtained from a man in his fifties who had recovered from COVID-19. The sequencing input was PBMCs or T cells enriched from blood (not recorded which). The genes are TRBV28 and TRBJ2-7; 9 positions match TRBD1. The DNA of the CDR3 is TGTGCCAGCAGTCTAACAGGGGGCCGTTACGAGCAGTACTTC. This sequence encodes CASSLTGGRYEQYF. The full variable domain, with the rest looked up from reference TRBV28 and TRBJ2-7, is DVKVTQSSRYLVKRTGEKVFLECVQDMDHENMFWYRQDPGLGLRLIYFSYDVKMKEKGDIPEGYSVSREKKERFSLILESASTNQTSMYLCASSLTGGRYEQYFGPGTRLTVT.